A single sample is the source of the 25 T cell receptor beta chains below, sequenced in a study of blood T cell repertoires in COVID-19. Profiling relied on immunoSEQ multiplex PCR, and the TCRdb table lists in-frame clones only, not all of them. The sample holds under 35,000 clones, 88% seen once. Sequencing was carried out using peripheral blood. The receptor source for this set is a human donor with active COVID-19. The donor label of this sample is uncertain.

The chain combines TRBV6-6 with TRBJ2-3; 9 bases match TRBD2. The CDR3 runs to 16 residues. CDR1 MNHNY and CDR2 SVGAGI come from the germline V gene (reference sequence). The trim removed 0 bases at V and 5 bases at J, leaving 6 bases unmatched. DNA of the CDR3: TGTGCCAGCAGTTACTCGGGGCGGGGGGGCCAAGATACGCAGTATTTT. Its protein is CASSYSGRGGQDTQYF.

V and J are TRBV5-1 and TRBJ2-3; 14 bases match TRBD2. Trimming at V came to 3 bases and at J to 4 bases, leaving 4 bases not matched to a gene. Germline V lookup: CDR1 SGHRS, CDR2 YFSETQ. CDR3 length: 16 residues. The CDR3 DNA sequence: TGCGCCAGCAGCTACGGGACTAGCGGGGGCTCAGATACGCAGTATTTT. It codes for CASSYGTSGGSDTQYF. The variable domain in full, completed from reference TRBV5-1 and TRBJ2-3, reads KAGVTQTPRYLIKTRGQQVTLSCSPISGHRSVSWYQQTPGQGLQFLFEYFSETQRNKGNFPGRFSGRQFSNSRSEMNVSTLELGDSALYLCASSYGTSGGSDTQYFGPGTRLTVL.

The rearrangement joins TRBV6-5 to TRBJ1-1; the D gene is possibly TRBD1 (5 bases). V was trimmed by 6 bases and J by 3 bases, leaving 14 bases between them. Germline CDR1 reads MNHEY; CDR2 reads SVGAGI. The CDR3 runs 14 residues. As DNA, the CDR3 is TGTGCCAGCAGGGGACTATCGAGGGACACTGAAGCTTTCTTT. This codes for CASRGLSRDTEAFF.

This clone showed up just once. The rearrangement joins TRBV5-6 to TRBJ2-7, with D hard to call. CDR3 size: 18 residues. In germline, CDR1 is SGHDT, CDR2 YYEEEE. V dropped 0 bases and J dropped 0 bases, with 19 bases sitting between them. The DNA for the CDR3 is TGTGCCAGCAGCTTGGAAGTCGGGTTAAGCCAAAGCTCCTACGAGCAGTACTTC. It translates to CASSLEVGLSQSSYEQYF.

V and J are TRBV11-2 and TRBJ1-2; TRBD1 matches at 11 bases. Germline values: CDR1 SGHAT, CDR2 FQNNGV. The V and J ends lost 4 bases and 4 bases, in that order; junction bases with no gene match: 5. The CDR3 is 15 amino acids. As DNA, the CDR3 is TGTGCCAGCAGCTCGCGGACAGGGGGCTTCTATGGCTACACCTTC. Encoded protein: CASSSRTGGFYGYTF.

The CDR3 nucleotides read TGTGCCAGCTCACCACAGTTTAGGGGCCTAGTGAACACTGAAGCTTTCTTT. Translating gives CASSPQFRGLVNTEAFF. The V call is TRBV18, the J call TRBJ1-1, with a tentative D call TRBD1 (5 bases). Germline lookup yields CDR1 KGHSH and CDR2 LQKENI. This CDR3 has 17 amino acids. V was clipped by 1 base and J by 0 bases, with 15 bases between them.

The table lists this clone with a few counts. The chain recombines TRBV7-9 with TRBJ1-5; TRBD1 might be the D (6 bases). The germline V and J ends were trimmed by 3 bases and 4 bases, with 16 bases remaining between them. The germline V gene encodes CDR1 SEHNR and CDR2 FQNEAQ (reference sequence). The CDR3 runs to 16 residues. CDR3 loop: CASSLSQGQGNQPQHF. The CDR3 DNA reads TGTGCCAGCAGCTTGTCGCAGGGACAAGGGAATCAGCCCCAGCATTTT. Variable domain in full (rest from reference TRBV7-9 and TRBJ1-5): DTGVSQNPRHKITKRGQNVTFRCDPISEHNRLYWYRQTLGQGPEFLTYFQNEAQLEKSRLLSDRFSAERPKGSFSTLEIQRTEQGDSAMYLCASSLSQGQGNQPQHFGDGTRLSIL.

The chain joins TRBV19 to TRBJ2-1; D may be TRBD1 (6 bases). Germline loops: CDR1 LNHDA, CDR2 SQIVND (reference sequence). The CDR3 sequence is 14 residues long. Trimming took off 3 bases at V and 7 bases at J, with 13 bases between the two ends. The CDR3, as DNA: TGTGCCAGTAGTATTACGCAGGGGTCTAATGAGCAGTTCTTC. Translated: CASSITQGSNEQFF.

The chain uses TRBV29-1 and TRBJ1-5; unclear D gene. Germline loops: CDR1 SQVTM, CDR2 ANQGSEA. The CDR3 sequence is 23 residues long. In DNA form, the CDR3 reads TGCAGGCGAACTAAGACCTCCGAAGCTTCGTGTGGTCTTTCAGTTGATAGCAATCAGCCCCAGCATTTT. This translates into CRRTKTSEASCGLSVDSNQPQHF.

V and J are TRBV4-3 and TRBJ2-2; a weak D match, TRBD1 (6 bases). V was cut by 2 bases and J by 3 bases, with 13 bases left in between. The CDR3 spans 16 residues. The V gene's germline CDR1 is LGHNA and CDR2 YSLEER. CDR3 residues: CASSQLTGIDTGELFF. CDR3 nucleotide sequence: TGCGCCAGCAGCCAACTGACAGGCATAGACACCGGGGAGCTGTTTTTT.

J is TRBJ1-1 and V is TRBV19; TRBD1 is a possible D gene (6 bases). The CDR3 consists of 14 residues. CDR1 is LNHDA and CDR2 is SQIVND in the germline V gene (reference sequence). Trimming removed 3 bases at V and 5 bases at J, with 13 bases between. CDR3 protein: CASSIIHRETEAFF. Here the CDR3 DNA reads TGTGCCAGTAGTATTATTCACAGGGAAACTGAAGCTTTCTTT.

This sequence joins TRBV4-2 and TRBJ1-2; D not resolved. The CDR3 spans 18 residues. Trimming took 0 bases from V and 5 from J, leaving 22 bases between them. Looked up from germline, CDR1 is LGHNA and CDR2 is YNFKEQ. In nucleotides, the CDR3 is TGTGCCAGCAGCCAAGAGGTATTCTATGTGAACGCAGGATATGGCTACACCTTC. Amino acid sequence: CASSQEVFYVNAGYGYTF.

This rearrangement joins TRBV5-6 to TRBJ1-1, with D possibly matching TRBD1 (6 bases). Looked up from germline, CDR1 is SGHDT and CDR2 is YYEEEE. The length of the CDR3 is 13 residues. Trimming removed 0 bases at V and 5 bases at J, with 8 bases between. The CDR3, as DNA: TGTGCCAGCAGCTTGGGCAGGGGAACTGAAGCTTTCTTT. As protein: CASSLGRGTEAFF.

The chain joins TRBV9 to TRBJ2-5; 10 bases map to TRBD2. V lost 0 bases to trimming and J lost 2 bases; unmatched junction nucleotides: 4. From germline, CDR1 is SGDLS and CDR2 YYNGEE. The CDR3 is made up of 16 amino acids. In DNA, the CDR3 is TGTGCCAGCAGCGTAGGTAGCGGGGGGACGCAAGAGACCCAGTACTTC. Its translation: CASSVGSGGTQETQYF.

The CDR3, as DNA: TGTGCCAGCACCAAACAAGGGGGAGGGAACTATGGCTACACCTTC. The encoded protein is CASTKQGGGNYGYTF. The chain combines TRBV5-4 with TRBJ1-2; TRBD1 is a possible D gene (6 bases). The germline V gene has CDR1 SGHNT and CDR2 YYREEE (reference sequence). The CDR3 loop spans 15 amino acids. Trimming left V 6 bases short and J 2 bases short, with 17 bases between.

J is TRBJ2-1 and V is TRBV4-1, with 11 positions matching TRBD1. J lost 6 bases, V lost 0 bases, and 4 bases had no gene match. This CDR3 region has 16 residues. Germline V CDR1 and CDR2: MGHRA, YSYEKL. CDR3 in DNA: TGCGCCAGCAGCCAAGACCGGGACAGGGGGGCCAATGAGCAGTTCTTC. Amino acid sequence: CASSQDRDRGANEQFF.

This clone was counted only a few times. The chain links TRBV18 to TRBJ1-3, with a tentative D call TRBD1 (6 bases). Germline lookup yields CDR1 KGHSH and CDR2 LQKENI. The CDR3 length is 16 residues. V was pared by 0 bases and J by 0 bases, with 9 bases between. The DNA for the CDR3 is TGTGCCAGCTCACCACCGGGGGCCCCCTCTGGAAACACCATATATTTT. This codes for CASSPPGAPSGNTIYF.

The genes are TRBV2 and TRBJ2-5, with 9 bases that match TRBD2. The junction had 13 bases not matched to a gene; V was cut back by 4 bases and J by 7 bases. Germline assignment: CDR1 SNHLY and CDR2 FYNNEI. The CDR3 contains 16 residues. CDR3 region: CASSARPSGALGTQYF. DNA of the CDR3: TGTGCCAGCAGTGCGCGGCCTAGCGGGGCCCTGGGGACCCAGTACTTC.

This clone was counted only a few times. The chain combines TRBV5-4 with TRBJ2-7; 10 positions match TRBD2. Germline CDR1 and CDR2: SGHNT and YYREEE (reference sequence). The CDR3 consists of 15 residues. Trimming cost V 2 bases and J 4 bases; bases outside gene matches: 6. CDR3 bases: TGTGCCAGCAGCTTAGCGGGGGGGCCGGGGTACGAGCAGTACTTC. It translates to CASSLAGGPGYEQYF.

The V gene is TRBV6-5, the J gene TRBJ1-5; possible D gene TRBD1, 6 bases. Trimming removed 1 base from V and 13 bases from J, with 14 bases in between. CDR1 is MNHEY and CDR2 is SVGAGI in the germline V gene. The CDR3 has 13 amino acids. The CDR3 DNA is TGTGCCAGCAGTTACTGGGCGGGGGGGCCGCAGCATTTT. Its protein is CASSYWAGGPQHF.

The rearrangement joins TRBV19 to TRBJ2-6; D might be TRBD2 (6 bases). Germline values: CDR1 LNHDA, CDR2 SQIVND (reference sequence). The CDR3 sequence is 19 residues long. Trimming stripped 3 bases from V and 2 bases from J, with 20 bases between. DNA of the CDR3: TGTGCCAGTAGTATGCGGGACGGACTAACCCTAACTGGGGCCAACGTCCTGACTTTC. Amino acids: CASSMRDGLTLTGANVLTF.

The chain is built from TRBV6-5 and TRBJ1-3; D possibly corresponds to TRBD1 (5 bases). Germline V gene lookup returns CDR1 MNHEY and CDR2 SVGAGI. The CDR3 covers 13 residues. V lost 6 bases and J 9 bases, leaving 15 bases between the germline ends. For the CDR3, the DNA is TGTGCCAGCAGAGCCTCGGGCGGGGGCACCATATATTTT. Its protein is CASRASGGGTIYF.

This CDR3 reads CASSRGSLPNSPLHF. The CDR3 coding sequence is TGTGCCAGCAGCCGGGGGTCTCTCCCTAATTCACCCCTCCACTTT. The rearrangement uses TRBV5-6 and TRBJ1-6; maybe TRBD1 (5 bases). The length of the CDR3 is 15 residues. Germline CDR1 SGHDT, CDR2 YYEEEE. Trimming took off 4 bases at V and 6 bases at J, with 14 bases between the two ends.

A few counts support this clone. The J gene is TRBJ1-2, the V gene TRBV7-9; TRBD1 matches 9 bases. CDR1 and CDR2 from the germline V gene are SEHNR and FQNEAQ (reference sequence). The V segment lost 3 bases and the J segment 2 bases; nucleotides outside the gene matches: 7. The CDR3 is 16 residues long. The CDR3 sequence: CASSFLSGTGNYGYTF. The CDR3 nucleotides read TGTGCCAGCAGCTTTCTATCCGGGACAGGGAACTATGGCTACACCTTC.

The chain is built from TRBV2 and TRBJ2-7; the D gene is possibly TRBD1 (6 bases). V was trimmed by 3 bases and J by 5 bases, leaving 11 bases between them. CDR1 is SNHLY, CDR2 FYNNEI, per germline. The CDR3 loop spans 13 amino acids. The DNA for the CDR3 is TGTGCCAGCAGTGAGGGGGCTGGACACGAGCAGTACTTC. It encodes CASSEGAGHEQYF. Filled out from reference TRBV2 and TRBJ2-7, the complete variable domain reads EPEVTQTPSHQVTQMGQEVILRCVPISNHLYFYWYRQILGQKVEFLVSFYNNEISEKSEIFDDQFSVERPDGSNFTLKIRSTKLEDSAMYFCASSEGAGHEQYFGPGTRLTVT.